The present T cell receptor beta chain was sequenced within a study of T cell responses to AZD1222 COVID-19 vaccine. Study-wide findings and caveats: Spike-specific TCR breadth and depth both grew after two AZD1222 doses.

The CDR3 spans 14 residues. The V gene's germline CDR1 is LNHDA and CDR2 SQIVND (reference sequence). The V gene end was trimmed by 5 bases and the J gene end by 9 bases; junction bases not matched to a gene: 10. For this clone: The antigen remains undetermined.

Clones were sequenced by immunoSEQ multiplex PCR, and TCRdb holds only the in-frame ones, with some missing. The sample lists roughly 100,000 clones, about 87% occurring once. The source material was peripheral blood, sampled on day 0 of AZD1222 vaccination. The chain couples TRBV19 to TRBJ1-2, with 9 bases matching TRBD1. The sequence was collected from an adult in good health. CDR3 sequence reads: CASSQGQGVSRYTF. CDR3 DNA: TGTGCCAGTAGTCAGGGACAGGGAGTTTCGCGCTACACCTTC.